One sample yielded the 26 T cell receptor beta chains listed below, sequenced in a study of blood T cell repertoires in COVID-19. Sequencing was performed with immunoSEQ multiplex PCR; in TCRdb, only in-frame clones are kept and a portion is missing. The table includes 80,000 or so clones, approximately 82% detected once. Source material: peripheral blood. Receptor source: a human donor in a cohort sampled during active COVID-19.

In its sample, this clone was seen once. The chain has TRBV12-3 or TRBV12-4 and TRBJ1-2, with TRBD1 as a possible D gene (5 bases). This CDR3 contains 13 residues. V lost 1 base and J 6 bases, leaving 9 bases between the germline ends. This CDR3 is CASSLGGGDGYTF. CDR3 coding DNA: TGTGCCAGCAGTTTAGGGGGCGGGGATGGCTACACCTTC.

The rearrangement joins TRBV2 to TRBJ1-3, with D tentatively TRBD1 (5 bases). V was pared by 3 bases and J by 0 bases, with 9 bases between. This CDR3 contains 15 residues. Germline loops: CDR1 SNHLY, CDR2 FYNNEI. The chain's CDR3 is CASSEGRTSGNTIYF. The CDR3 DNA sequence: TGTGCCAGCAGTGAGGGGCGGACCTCTGGAAACACCATATATTTT.

The CDR3 sequence is CASSLEGLGNTEAFF. In nucleotides, the CDR3 is TGTGCCAGCAGTTTAGAGGGCCTGGGGAACACTGAAGCTTTCTTT. The J gene is TRBJ1-1, the V gene TRBV28; D ambiguous. Germline V lookup: CDR1 MDHEN, CDR2 SYDVKM. The CDR3 has 15 amino acids. V lost 2 bases, J lost 1 base, and 11 bases lay in between.

In this sample, this clone turned up many times. The chain has TRBV28 and TRBJ1-6; tentatively, D is TRBD1 (5 bases). The CDR3 sequence is 15 residues long. The V gene lost 2 bases and the J gene lost 2 bases, with 7 bases spanning the gap. Germline V CDR1 and CDR2: MDHEN, SYDVKM. DNA for the CDR3: TGTGCCAGCAGTTTAAGGACAACCTATAATTCACCCCTCCACTTT. Translation: CASSLRTTYNSPLHF.

The chain is built from TRBV3-1 (or the pseudogene TRBV3-2) and TRBJ1-2; 11 bases map to TRBD1. CDR3 length: 15 amino acids. With 1 base clipped from V and 7 bases from J, the junction kept 5 bases outside the gene matches. CDR1 and CDR2 from the germline V gene are LGHDT and YNNKEL (reference sequence). This chain's CDR3 is CASSQAGQGVGGYTF. The DNA of the CDR3 is TGTGCCAGCAGCCAAGCGGGACAGGGGGTAGGTGGCTACACCTTC.

CDR3 coding DNA: TGTGCCATGGCGGCGGGGACTAGCCGAACGGCCGGGGAGCTGTTTTTT. This encodes CAMAAGTSRTAGELFF. The chain recombines TRBV10-3 with TRBJ2-2; 9 bases map to TRBD2. The length of the CDR3 is 16 residues. Germline V gene sequence: CDR1 ENHRY, CDR2 SYGVKD. Unmatched junction bases numbered 14, after V lost 9 bases and J lost 6 bases.

The chain employs TRBV2 and TRBJ1-5; TRBD1 aligns across 7 bases. V lost 2 bases, J lost 2 bases, and 6 bases stayed unmatched. The CDR3 runs 16 residues. Germline V lookup: CDR1 SNHLY, CDR2 FYNNEI. CDR3 in amino acids: CASSESLGGGNQPQHF. Here the CDR3 DNA reads TGTGCCAGCAGTGAAAGTTTAGGGGGCGGCAATCAGCCCCAGCATTTT.

The rearrangement uses TRBV7-3 and TRBJ2-3; 10 nucleotides match TRBD1. CDR1 and CDR2 from the germline V gene are SGHTA and FQGTGA. CDR3 size: 15 residues. The V and J ends lost 4 bases and 7 bases, in that order; junction bases with no gene match: 8. The CDR3 here is CASSYYGTGAYTQYF. The CDR3 region has the DNA TGTGCCAGCAGCTATTACGGGACAGGGGCTTATACGCAGTATTTT.

The chain couples TRBV5-4 to TRBJ2-2, with D perhaps matching TRBD2 (5 bases). The CDR3 runs to 15 residues. CDR1 is SGHNT, CDR2 YYREEE, per germline (reference sequence). Trimming removed 5 bases at V and 0 bases at J, with 11 bases between. CDR3 in amino acids: CASSPRGANTGELFF. DNA for the CDR3: TGTGCCAGCAGTCCCCGGGGTGCGAACACCGGGGAGCTGTTTTTT.

The V gene is TRBV24-1, the J gene TRBJ2-5, with unresolved D. Per the germline V gene, CDR1 is KGHDR and CDR2 is SFDVKD. CDR3 length equals 11 residues. Trimming shortened V by 6 bases and J by 1 base, and 2 bases separated the two germline ends. The CDR3, as DNA: TGTGCCACCAGTCTCCAAGAGACCCAGTACTTC. Its protein product is CATSLQETQYF.

This chain connects TRBV5-4 to TRBJ2-7; D gene unclear. Per the germline V gene, CDR1 is SGHNT and CDR2 is YYREEE (reference sequence). The CDR3 extends over 14 amino acids. V lost 1 base and J lost 0, with 8 bases in between. The DNA for the CDR3 is TGTGCCAGCAGCTTGACCGGTCCCTCCTACGAGCAGTACTTC. It translates to CASSLTGPSYEQYF.

The chain carries TRBV5-4 and TRBJ2-5, with a tentative D call TRBD1 (6 bases). Germline V gives CDR1 SGHNT, CDR2 YYREEE (reference sequence). V was trimmed by 4 bases and J by 2 bases, leaving 9 bases between them. The CDR3 is made up of 13 amino acids. The CDR3 loop is CASSLGQQETQYF. The CDR3 DNA reads as TGTGCCAGCAGCCTGGGACAACAAGAGACCCAGTACTTC.

CDR3 protein: CASSLRRGTGELFF. The CDR3 DNA follows: TGTGCCAGCAGCTTAAGGCGGGGTACCGGGGAGCTGTTTTTT. The J gene is TRBJ2-2, the V gene TRBV7-3; possible D gene TRBD2, 6 bases. CDR3 length equals 14 residues. V was cut by 1 base and J by 5 bases, with 8 bases left in between. The germline V gene has CDR1 SGHTA and CDR2 FQGTGA.

This clone was found once. The rearrangement uses TRBV21-1 and TRBJ1-1. TRBV21-1 is listed as a pseudogene. The CDR3 sequence is 13 residues long. The CDR3 region has the DNA TGTGCCAGCAGCCGAGGGAAAAACACTGAAGCTTTCTTT. Protein product: CASSRGKNTEAFF.

The chain uses TRBV6-2 or TRBV6-3 and TRBJ2-2, with TRBD2 as a possible D gene (6 bases). The CDR3 has 14 residues. The germline V gene encodes CDR1 MNHEY and CDR2 SVGEGT. V was clipped by 2 bases and J by 8 bases, with 12 bases between them. The CDR3 region has the DNA TGTGCCAGCAGTTACCGTGCGGGACGTGGGGAGCTGTTTTTT. Protein product: CASSYRAGRGELFF.

This clone was detected a few times. V and J are TRBV5-1 and TRBJ1-2, with D maybe TRBD1 (6 bases). V was trimmed by 4 bases and J by 1 base, leaving 11 bases between them. CDR1 and CDR2 from the germline V gene are SGHRS and YFSETQ. CDR3 length equals 14 residues. This CDR3 reads CASSLQGNNYGYTF. As DNA, the CDR3 is TGCGCCAGCAGCCTCCAGGGGAATAACTATGGCTACACCTTC.

The rearrangement uses TRBV7-9 and TRBJ2-3; 7 bases match TRBD2. This CDR3 is built from 16 residues. The junction had 10 bases not matched to a gene; V was cut back by 3 bases and J by 4 bases. Germline CDR1 SEHNR, CDR2 FQNEAQ (reference sequence). The CDR3, as DNA: TGTGCCAGCAGCTTGCGCGGGAGAGTGGTTGCAGATACGCAGTATTTT. Protein: CASSLRGRVVADTQYF.

V is TRBV5-5 and J is TRBJ1-2; 11 nucleotides match TRBD1. Germline CDR1 and CDR2: SGHKS and YYEKEE (reference sequence). V gave up 0 bases and J gave up 7 bases; unmatched junction bases: 8. The CDR3 is 16 residues long. CDR3 loop: CASSLERLDRGLGYTF. The CDR3, as DNA: TGTGCCAGCAGCTTGGAACGGCTGGACAGGGGGCTTGGCTACACCTTC. The full variable domain, rest sourced from reference TRBV5-5 and TRBJ1-2, is DAGVTQSPTHLIKTRGQQVTLRCSPISGHKSVSWYQQVLGQGPQFIFQYYEKEERGRGNFPDRFSARQFPNYSSELNVNALLLGDSALYLCASSLERLDRGLGYTFGSGTRLTVV.

The V gene is TRBV2, the J gene TRBJ1-5; TRBD1 agrees at 7 bases. CDR1 and CDR2 (germline): SNHLY, FYNNEI. V lost 0 bases, J lost 2 bases, and 1 base stayed unmatched. The CDR3 has 15 residues. CDR3 bases: TGTGCCAGCAGTGAAGCAGGGGGCGGCAATCAGCCCCAGCATTTT. This gives the protein CASSEAGGGNQPQHF.

About this clone itself: Other DNA sequences from this sample encode an identical CDR3 as well. The rearrangement links TRBV20-1 to TRBJ2-7, with D unclear. This CDR3 has 11 residues. V dropped 0 bases and J dropped 3 bases, with 3 bases sitting between them. The V gene's germline CDR1 is DFQATT and CDR2 SNEGSKA (reference sequence). CDR3 residues: CSARDSYEQYF. CDR3 DNA sequence: TGCAGTGCTAGAGACAGCTACGAGCAGTACTTC.

The chain has TRBV3-1 (or the pseudogene TRBV3-2) and TRBJ2-7; 9 positions agree with TRBD1. Trimming cost V 5 bases and J 5 bases; bases outside gene matches: 7. The CDR3 has 14 amino acids. Per the germline V gene, CDR1 is LGHDT and CDR2 is YNNKEL (reference sequence). CDR3 loop: CASSYRDRDHEQYF. The CDR3 bases are TGTGCCAGCAGCTACCGGGACAGGGACCACGAGCAGTACTTC.

The chain has TRBV9 and TRBJ2-5; no clear D gene. This CDR3 comprises 14 residues. Germline CDR1 and CDR2: SGDLS and YYNGEE. V gave up 0 bases and J gave up 0 bases, with 6 bases separating them. The CDR3 nucleotides are TGTGCCAGCAGCGTAGTTGACAACCAAGAGACCCAGTACTTC. Translating it yields CASSVVDNQETQYF.

This clone was seen a single time. V is TRBV3-1 (or the pseudogene TRBV3-2) and J is TRBJ1-1; D is unresolved. The V gene's germline CDR1 is LGHDT and CDR2 YNNKEL (reference sequence). This CDR3 is built from 13 residues. Trimming pared 3 bases from V and 1 base from J, leaving 6 bases between. DNA for the CDR3: TGTGCCAGCAGCCAGGCGGGGAACACTGAAGCTTTCTTT. Protein product: CASSQAGNTEAFF.

This sequence joins TRBV5-1 and TRBJ1-1; possibly TRBD1 for D (6 bases). CDR1 is SGHRS and CDR2 is YFSETQ in the germline V gene. V lost 2 bases and J lost 4, with 12 bases in between. This CDR3 has 14 amino acids. CDR3 DNA: TGCGCCAGCAGCTTCGGACAGTCGAGCACTGAAGCTTTCTTT. Translating it yields CASSFGQSSTEAFF.

The chain has TRBV6-5 and TRBJ1-1; D perhaps matches TRBD1 (5 bases). The length of the CDR3 is 14 residues. Deletions cut 6 bases from V and 1 base from J, with 12 bases between. Germline CDR1 is MNHEY and CDR2 is SVGAGI. Here the CDR3 DNA reads TGTGCCAGCAGGGGGGGACCTACGAACACTGAAGCTTTCTTT. This sequence encodes CASRGGPTNTEAFF.

The CDR3, as DNA: TGTGCCCTCGGGGGGAGGGCAGGAGGAAGGGGCGAGCAGTACTTC. Translating gives CALGGRAGGRGEQYF. This sequence joins TRBV2 and TRBJ2-7, with TRBD2 matching over 7 bases. The V segment lost 11 bases and the J segment 6 bases; nucleotides outside the gene matches: 19. This CDR3 has 15 amino acids. The germline gives CDR1 SNHLY, CDR2 FYNNEI. Together with reference TRBV2 and TRBJ2-7, the CDR3 gives the full variable domain: EPEVTQTPSHQVTQMGQEVILRCVPISNHLYFYWYRQILGQKVEFLVSFYNNEISEKSEIFDDQFSVERPDGSNFTLKIRSTKLEDSAMYFCALGGRAGGRGEQYFGPGTRLTVT.